The subject of this entry is one T cell receptor (beta chain). Germline loops: CDR1 MNHGY, CDR2 SVAAGI. V lost 3 bases and J 4 bases, leaving 12 bases between the germline ends. The CDR3 has 15 amino acids. Original handling: Reference gene primer amplification gave nucleated cell count estimates. Profiled with immunoSEQ multiplex PCR; TCRdb holds only in-frame clones, not every one. D and trimming were read from the DNA, whereas the V and J calls and clone size are those reported in that table. The sample has 25,000 to 30,000 clones, approximately 93% seen once. Seattle researchers signed up patients amid active infection and tracked them longitudinally. The sample originates from a study of blood T cell repertoires in COVID-19. Whole-study context: Sources were T cells, B-cell-depleted T cells, or PBMCs; the material itself was cDNA or gDNA.

This chain connects TRBV6-9 to TRBJ1-4, with D perhaps matching TRBD1 (6 bases). The source of this sequence is a woman in her sixties or seventies with COVID-19, enrolled during active disease. Sequences were obtained from peripheral blood. CDR3 in DNA: TGTGCCAGCAGTTACCAACAGGGACATAATGAAAAACTGTTTTTT. Its translation: CASSYQQGHNEKLFF.